These 20 T cell receptor beta chains share one sample of origin, sequenced in a study. TCRdb itself ran the 5' RACE reads through MiXCR, one entry per CDR3 protein. The table has around 55,000 distinct CDR3 sequences, 20% seen once. Tregs were sorted as CD4+CD25+CD127-/low cells. The sequenced material came from tumor-infiltrating Tregs sorted from the breast tumor. The receptors derive from a female donor with breast cancer.

This rearrangement joins TRBV6-5 to TRBJ1-1; D may be TRBD1 (5 bases). The CDR3 length is 18 residues. Trimming cost V 8 bases and J 4 bases, with 29 bases left between them. Germline CDR1 is MNHEY and CDR2 is SVGAGI. CDR3 loop: CASGPQRGNSPMGTEAFF. DNA of the CDR3: TGTGCCAGCGGGCCCCAAAGGGGCAATTCCCCCATGGGCACTGAAGCTTTCTTT.

This clonotype occurred a few times. V and J are TRBV12-3 or TRBV12-4 and TRBJ2-3; 9 bases fit TRBD1. V lost 5 bases, J lost 0 bases, and 3 bases stayed unmatched. This CDR3 spans 15 amino acids. CDR3 region: CASSGTGKSTDTQYF. The DNA of the CDR3 is TGTGCCAGCAGTGGGACAGGGAAGAGCACAGATACGCAGTATTTT.

The sample holds a few counts of this clonotype. The V call is TRBV24-1, the J call TRBJ2-1; TRBD1 might be the D (5 bases). Germline V lookup: CDR1 KGHDR, CDR2 SFDVKD. Trimming left V 9 bases short and J 0 bases short, with 8 bases between. CDR3 length equals 13 residues. CDR3 DNA: TGTGCCACCTCAAGGGGCTCCTACAATGAGCAGTTCTTC. This encodes CATSRGSYNEQFF.

This chain uses TRBV5-4 with TRBJ2-5, with no clear D. The CDR3 is 16 residues long. Per germline, CDR1 SGHNT and CDR2 YYREEE (reference sequence). V lost 5 bases and J lost 5, with 22 bases in between. The CDR3 nucleotides read TGTGCCAGCAGGTTGCATCCCTGGGCGGCTCTTGAGACCCAGTACTTC. Its protein is CASRLHPWAALETQYF. The whole variable domain, filled in from reference TRBV5-4 and TRBJ2-5, reads ETGVTQSPTHLIKTRGQQVTLRCSSQSGHNTVSWYQQALGQGPQFIFQYYREEENGRGNFPPRFSGLQFPNYSSELNVNALELDDSALYLCASRLHPWAALETQYFGPGTRLLVL.

This clonotype was counted between two and nine times. The chain has TRBV4-1 and TRBJ1-5; D gene ambiguous. The germline V gene encodes CDR1 MGHRA and CDR2 YSYEKL. The V end lost 1 base, the J end lost 3 bases, and 10 bases lay between the germline ends. This CDR3 comprises 15 residues. CDR3: CASSQARGNNQPQHF. The CDR3 DNA is TGCGCCAGCAGCCAAGCCCGGGGAAACAATCAGCCCCAGCATTTT.

This chain links TRBV10-3 with TRBJ2-3; 9 nucleotides agree with TRBD2. The V gene end was trimmed by 3 bases and the J gene end by 1 base; junction bases not matched to a gene: 2. Germline CDR1 is ENHRY and CDR2 is SYGVKD. The CDR3 has 15 residues. CDR3 sequence: CAISERTSGTDTQYF. The CDR3 nucleotides read TGTGCCATCAGTGAAAGGACTAGCGGCACAGATACGCAGTATTTT.

The table lists this clonotype with a few counts. The chain employs TRBV6-5 and TRBJ2-2, with 10 bases identical to TRBD1. V gave up 4 bases and J gave up 6 bases; unmatched junction bases: 5. Germline CDR1 MNHEY, CDR2 SVGAGI. The length of the CDR3 is 15 residues. The CDR3 region has the DNA TGTGCCAGCAGTTTCCGGGGGACAGGGGCCGGGGAGCTGTTTTTT. Translation: CASSFRGTGAGELFF.

The chain links TRBV29-1 to TRBJ2-5, with D tentatively TRBD1 or TRBD2 (5 bases each). The CDR3 has 13 amino acids. Germline V gives CDR1 SQVTM, CDR2 ANQGSEA. V was cut by 5 bases and J by 5 bases, with 15 bases left in between. The CDR3 coding sequence is TGCAGCGTTACGGGGCCTCGGCAGGAGACCCAGTACTTC. This gives the protein CSVTGPRQETQYF.

The chain recombines TRBV19 with TRBJ2-1; the match to TRBD1 covers 7 bases. Trimming took 4 bases from V and 5 from J; bases not matched to a gene: 2. This CDR3 region has 13 residues. Germline lookup yields CDR1 LNHDA and CDR2 SQIVND (reference sequence). The CDR3 region is CASSNRGDNEQFF. The CDR3 DNA follows: TGTGCCAGTAGTAACAGGGGAGACAATGAGCAGTTCTTC.

This clonotype was detected only a few times. V usage is TRBV7-9 and J usage is TRBJ1-2, with D hard to call. Germline lookup yields CDR1 SEHNR and CDR2 FQNEAQ (reference sequence). CDR3 length: 12 residues. The V gene lost 6 bases and the J gene lost 6 bases, with 11 bases spanning the gap. This CDR3 reads CASSHSTDGYTF. CDR3 coding DNA: TGTGCCAGCAGTCATAGTACGGATGGCTACACCTTC.

This clonotype has a count of ten or more. V is TRBV7-2 and J is TRBJ1-5; D is ambiguous. The V gene's germline CDR1 is SGHTA and CDR2 FQGNSA. V shed 1 base and J shed 9 bases, with 16 bases lying between them. CDR3 length: 15 amino acids. The CDR3 DNA follows: TGTGCCAGCAGCTTAGTTTATGGAGATCGGGCGCCCCAGCATTTT. It codes for CASSLVYGDRAPQHF.

This clonotype was counted ten times or more. This rearrangement joins TRBV9 to TRBJ1-2, with D possibly matching TRBD1 (6 bases). The germline V and J ends were trimmed by 7 bases and 0 bases, with 7 bases remaining between them. Germline V CDR1 and CDR2: SGDLS, YYNGEE. CDR3 length: 12 residues. The CDR3 DNA is TGTGCCAGCGGACAGCCTAACTATGGCTACACCTTC. It specifies CASGQPNYGYTF.

This clonotype has more than one count but fewer than ten. V and J are TRBV9 and TRBJ2-1; 11 bases line up with TRBD2. The CDR3 spans 13 residues. Germline CDR1 is SGDLS and CDR2 is YYNGEE. Germline trimming cut 3 bases from V and 9 bases from J; bases unmatched to any gene: 2. DNA for the CDR3: TGTGCCAGCAGCGCCGGGACTAGCGGTGAGCAGTTCTTC. As protein: CASSAGTSGEQFF.

V and J are TRBV30 and TRBJ2-5; 8 bases agree with TRBD1. CDR1 is GTSNPN, CDR2 SVGIG, per germline (reference sequence). The CDR3 extends over 17 amino acids. Trimming removed 0 bases from V and 5 bases from J; junction bases left unmatched: 14. CDR3 amino acids: CAWSVQGQGRQLETQYF. The CDR3 DNA is TGTGCCTGGAGTGTACAAGGACAGGGTCGCCAATTGGAGACCCAGTACTTC.

This clonotype has only a few counts. The chain couples TRBV6-2 or TRBV6-3 to TRBJ2-7, with TRBD2 identical over 8 bases. V gave up 2 bases and J gave up 5 bases; unmatched junction bases: 11. CDR1 and CDR2 from the germline V gene are MNHEY and SVGEGT. This CDR3 contains 16 residues. The CDR3 nucleotides are TGTGCCAGCAGTTACCTCCCGGGAGGGTCCACCCACGAGCAGTACTTC. It codes for CASSYLPGGSTHEQYF.

This clonotype was seen repeatedly, ten times or more. The chain links TRBV7-2 to TRBJ2-7; D not certain. The CDR3 runs to 14 residues. CDR1 and CDR2 (germline): SGHTA, FQGNSA. V lost 1 base and J 4 bases, leaving 11 bases between the germline ends. CDR3 sequence: CASSLDLLSYEQYF. CDR3 bases: TGTGCCAGCAGCTTAGATCTATTATCGTACGAGCAGTACTTC. Full variable domain (missing parts from reference TRBV7-2 and TRBJ2-7): GAGVSQSPSNKVTEKGKDVELRCDPISGHTALYWYRQSLGQGLEFLIYFQGNSAPDKSGLPSDRFSAERTGGSVSTLTIQRTQQEDSAVYLCASSLDLLSYEQYFGPGTRLTVT.

V and J are TRBV12-5 and TRBJ2-1; the D is unclear. Germline CDR1 LGHNT, CDR2 FRNRAP. The CDR3 length is 12 residues. Trimming removed 3 bases from V and 15 bases from J, with 15 bases in between. For the CDR3, the DNA is TGTGCTAGTGGTTTAAACCCCCGTCCCGTGTTCTTC. Protein product: CASGLNPRPVFF.

As for this clonotype: The junction does not match germline at one end; this may be a read error. V and J are TRBV4-2 and TRBJ1-6; TRBD1 might be the D (6 bases). The CDR3 is made up of 17 amino acids. CDR1 and CDR2 (germline): LGHNA, YNFKEQ. This CDR3 reads CASSPGDRSSYNSPPHF. The CDR3 DNA is TGTGCCAGCAGCCCGGGTGACAGGAGCTCCTATAATTCACCCCCCCACTTT.

This chain links TRBV20-1 with TRBJ2-7; 7 bases are shared with TRBD2. The CDR3 has 14 residues. J was trimmed by 5 bases and V by 6 bases; bases with no gene match: 13. The germline V gene has CDR1 DFQATT and CDR2 SNEGSKA (reference sequence). CDR3 amino acids: CSAPLGGRANEQYF. CDR3 DNA: TGCAGTGCCCCCTTAGGAGGGAGGGCCAACGAGCAGTACTTC.

The chain is built from TRBV6-2 or TRBV6-3 and TRBJ1-5, with D perhaps TRBD1 (6 bases). The V gene lost 5 bases and the J gene lost 0 bases, with 11 bases spanning the gap. Germline V gene lookup returns CDR1 MNHEY and CDR2 SVGEGT. The CDR3 consists of 15 residues. The CDR3 DNA sequence: TGTGCCAGCAGTCGCCGGACAGATAGCAATCAGCCCCAGCATTTT. This codes for CASSRRTDSNQPQHF.